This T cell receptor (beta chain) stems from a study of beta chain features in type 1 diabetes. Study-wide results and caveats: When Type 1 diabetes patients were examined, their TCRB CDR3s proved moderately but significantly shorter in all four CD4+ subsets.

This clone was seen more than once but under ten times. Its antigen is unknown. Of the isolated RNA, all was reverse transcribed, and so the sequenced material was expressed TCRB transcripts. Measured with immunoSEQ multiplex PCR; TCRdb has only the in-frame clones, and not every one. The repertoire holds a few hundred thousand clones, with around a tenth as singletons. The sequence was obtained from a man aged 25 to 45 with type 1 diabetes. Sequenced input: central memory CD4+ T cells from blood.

The CDR3 region is CAWSSQGNQPQHF. In DNA, the CDR3 is TGTGCCTGGAGTTCTCAGGGAAATCAGCCCCAGCATTTT. The V gene is TRBV30, the J gene TRBJ1-5; TRBD1 is a possible D gene (5 bases). The V end lost 2 bases, the J end lost 4 bases, and 9 bases lay between the germline ends. The CDR3 consists of 13 residues. Looked up from germline, CDR1 is GTSNPN and CDR2 is SVGIG (reference sequence).